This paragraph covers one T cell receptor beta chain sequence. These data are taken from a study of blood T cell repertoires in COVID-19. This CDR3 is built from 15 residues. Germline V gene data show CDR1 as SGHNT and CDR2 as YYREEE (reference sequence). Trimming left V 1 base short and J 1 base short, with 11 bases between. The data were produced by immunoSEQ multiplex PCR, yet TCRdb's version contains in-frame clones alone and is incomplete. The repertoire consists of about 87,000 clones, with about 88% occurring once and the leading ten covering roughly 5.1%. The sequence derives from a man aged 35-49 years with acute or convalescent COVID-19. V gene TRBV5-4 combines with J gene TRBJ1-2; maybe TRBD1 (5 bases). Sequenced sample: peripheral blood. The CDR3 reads CASSLMQGDNYGYTF. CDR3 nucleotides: TGTGCCAGCAGCTTGATGCAGGGCGATAACTATGGCTACACCTTC.